The present entry profiles one TCR beta chain with its context. This sample stems from a study of blood T cell repertoires in COVID-19. Study background: Acute and convalescent COVID-19 specimens originated in the United States, Italy and Spain. T cells, B-cell-depleted T cells, or PBMCs provided the cDNA or gDNA that served as material.

In the study's own analysis: Amplifying reference gene primers gave estimates of nucleated cell counts. The table came from immunoSEQ multiplex PCR; TCRdb's copy has only in-frame clones and leaves some out. That table is the source of V, J and clone size, and D and trimming were worked out from the DNA. The table includes about 310,000 clones, 87% detected once. Cohort placement rested on clinical history that participants reported themselves. The sample consisted of PBMCs or T cells enriched from blood (not recorded which). The receptor comes from a woman aged 18-30 years who had recovered from COVID-19.

CDR3 sequence (DNA): TGTGCCATCAGTGAGTCGCGGGGCCAGGACACTGAAGCTTTCTTT. This codes for CAISESRGQDTEAFF. The rearrangement links TRBV10-3 to TRBJ1-1; D may be TRBD1 (5 bases). Germline V gene lookup returns CDR1 ENHRY and CDR2 SYGVKD. Between the trimmed V and J ends, which lost 0 bases and 3 bases, there was a span of 11 bases. The CDR3 sequence is 15 residues long.